This T cell receptor (beta chain) was recovered during a study of OX40 agonist ivuxolimab in advanced cancers. The overall study: Aged roughly 23 to 80 with a mean of 60 years, they were roughly 83% male. Whole-study findings and limits: Both CD4+ and CD8+ T cell populations in blood had undergone clonal expansion by week 6 at 0.1 to 3.0 mg/kg. Among the least clonally expanded were partial responders at 0.1-3.0 mg/kg.

Points on this clone: What it recognizes is unknown.

Autoimmune disease history or systemic immunosuppression meant exclusion. Assay: immunoSEQ multiplex PCR; the TCRdb copy retains only in-frame clones and omits some. The repertoire includes roughly 64,000 clones, about 86% of them detected once, and 2.1% sits in the top ten. Germline-derived CDR1 and CDR2 are SGHTA and FQGTGA. The CDR3 is made up of 18 amino acids. Trimming cost V 5 bases and J 0 bases; bases outside gene matches: 6. This TCR was recovered from an adult with an advanced solid tumor such as melanoma, head and neck, liver or kidney cancer. This sequence joins TRBV7-3 and TRBJ2-2; TRBD2 matches 13 bases. Sequences were derived from CD4+ or CD8+ T cells sorted from blood, sampled in a trial of the OX40 agonist ivuxolimab. The CDR3 reads CASSPRGTSGANTGELFF. The CDR3 bases are TGTGCCAGCAGCCCCCGGGGGACTAGCGGGGCGAACACCGGGGAGCTGTTTTTT. The whole variable domain, filled in from reference TRBV7-3 and TRBJ2-2, reads GAGVSQTPSNKVTEKGKYVELRCDPISGHTALYWYRQSLGQGPEFLIYFQGTGAADDSGLPNDRFFAVRPEGSVSTLKIQRTERGDSAVYLCASSPRGTSGANTGELFFGEGSRLTVL.